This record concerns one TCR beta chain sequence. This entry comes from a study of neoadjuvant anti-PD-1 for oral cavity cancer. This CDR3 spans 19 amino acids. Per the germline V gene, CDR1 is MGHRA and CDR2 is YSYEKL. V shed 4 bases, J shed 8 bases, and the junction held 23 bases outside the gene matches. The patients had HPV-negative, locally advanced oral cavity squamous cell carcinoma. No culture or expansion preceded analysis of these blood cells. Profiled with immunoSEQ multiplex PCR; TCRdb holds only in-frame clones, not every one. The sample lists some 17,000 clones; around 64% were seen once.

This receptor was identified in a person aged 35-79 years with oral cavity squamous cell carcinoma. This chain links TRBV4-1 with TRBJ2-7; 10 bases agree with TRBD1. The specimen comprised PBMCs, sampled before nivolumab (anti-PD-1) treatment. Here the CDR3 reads CASSPTDRGRSGGGGQQYF. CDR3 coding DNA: TGCGCCAGCAGCCCGACCGACAGGGGGCGAAGCGGGGGAGGAGGACAGCAGTACTTC.